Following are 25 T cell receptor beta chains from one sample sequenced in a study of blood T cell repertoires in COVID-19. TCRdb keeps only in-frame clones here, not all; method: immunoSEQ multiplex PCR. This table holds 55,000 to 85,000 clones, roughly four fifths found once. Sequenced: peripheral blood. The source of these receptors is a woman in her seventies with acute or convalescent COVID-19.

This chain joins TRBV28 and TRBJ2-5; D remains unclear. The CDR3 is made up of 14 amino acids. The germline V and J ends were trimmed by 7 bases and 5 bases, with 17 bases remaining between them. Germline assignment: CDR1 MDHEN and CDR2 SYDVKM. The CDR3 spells CASTLPHDAETQYF. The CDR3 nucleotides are TGTGCCAGCACCTTACCCCACGATGCGGAGACCCAGTACTTC.

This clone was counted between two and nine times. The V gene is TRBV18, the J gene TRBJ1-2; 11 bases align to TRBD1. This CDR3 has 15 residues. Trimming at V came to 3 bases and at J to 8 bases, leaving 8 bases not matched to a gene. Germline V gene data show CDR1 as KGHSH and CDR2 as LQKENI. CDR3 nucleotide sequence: TGTGCCAGCTCACCTCCGGGACAGGGGGTGAGAGGCTACACCTTC. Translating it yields CASSPPGQGVRGYTF.

CDR3 loop: CASSQGTGNNSPLHF. Here the CDR3 DNA reads TGCGCCAGCAGCCAGGGGACAGGGAATAATTCACCCCTCCACTTT. The chain uses TRBV4-3 and TRBJ1-6; 9 bases agree with TRBD1. In germline, CDR1 is LGHNA, CDR2 YSLEER. The CDR3 is 15 residues long. J lost 5 bases, V lost 3 bases, and 2 bases had no gene match.

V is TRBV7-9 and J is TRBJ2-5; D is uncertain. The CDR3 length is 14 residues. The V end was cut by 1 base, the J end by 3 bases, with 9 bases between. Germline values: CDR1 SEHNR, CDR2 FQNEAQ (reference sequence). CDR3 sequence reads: CASSLVKGEETQYF. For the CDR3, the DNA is TGTGCCAGCAGCTTAGTTAAAGGAGAAGAGACCCAGTACTTC.

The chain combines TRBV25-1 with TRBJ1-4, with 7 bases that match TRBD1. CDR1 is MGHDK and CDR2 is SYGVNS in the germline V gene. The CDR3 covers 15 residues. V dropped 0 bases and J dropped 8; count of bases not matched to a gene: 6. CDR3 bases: TGTGCCAGCAGTGAATATGAGGGGGCGAGGGAAAAACTGTTTTTT. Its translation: CASSEYEGAREKLFF.

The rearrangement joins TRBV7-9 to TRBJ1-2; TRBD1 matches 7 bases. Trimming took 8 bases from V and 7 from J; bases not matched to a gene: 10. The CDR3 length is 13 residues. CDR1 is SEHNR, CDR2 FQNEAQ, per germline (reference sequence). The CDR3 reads CASVGTVSAGYTF. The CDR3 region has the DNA TGTGCCAGCGTCGGGACAGTAAGCGCTGGCTACACCTTC.

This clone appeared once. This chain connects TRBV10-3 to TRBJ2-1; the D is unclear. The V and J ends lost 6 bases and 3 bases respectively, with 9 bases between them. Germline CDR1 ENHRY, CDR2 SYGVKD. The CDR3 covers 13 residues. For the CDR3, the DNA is TGTGCCATCAGGGAGACAATCTACAATGAGCAGTTCTTC. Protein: CAIRETIYNEQFF.

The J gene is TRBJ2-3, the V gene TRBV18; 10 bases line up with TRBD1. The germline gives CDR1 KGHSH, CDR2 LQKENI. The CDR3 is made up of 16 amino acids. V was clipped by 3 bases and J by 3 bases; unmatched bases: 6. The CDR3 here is CASSPGQGLVTDTQYF. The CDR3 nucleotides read TGTGCCAGCTCACCGGGACAGGGGTTGGTTACAGATACGCAGTATTTT.

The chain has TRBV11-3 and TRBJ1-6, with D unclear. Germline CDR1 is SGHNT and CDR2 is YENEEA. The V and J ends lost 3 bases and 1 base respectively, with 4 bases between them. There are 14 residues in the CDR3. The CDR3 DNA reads TGTGCCAGCAGCTTTAGTTCCTATAATTCACCCCTCCACTTT. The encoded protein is CASSFSSYNSPLHF.

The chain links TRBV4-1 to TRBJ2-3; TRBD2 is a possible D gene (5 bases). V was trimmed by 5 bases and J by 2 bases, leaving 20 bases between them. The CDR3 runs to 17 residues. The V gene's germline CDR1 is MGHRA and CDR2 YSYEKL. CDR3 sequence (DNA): TGCGCCAGCAGCGGTCGGCAGAGTGCGGGCCTCACAGATACGCAGTATTTT. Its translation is CASSGRQSAGLTDTQYF.

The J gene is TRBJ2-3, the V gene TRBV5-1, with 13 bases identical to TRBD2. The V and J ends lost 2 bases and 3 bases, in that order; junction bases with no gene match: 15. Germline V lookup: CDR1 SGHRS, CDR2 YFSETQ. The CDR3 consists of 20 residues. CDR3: CASSFRGVPGTSGVTDTQYF. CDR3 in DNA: TGCGCCAGCAGCTTCCGGGGCGTCCCCGGGACTAGCGGGGTTACAGATACGCAGTATTTT.

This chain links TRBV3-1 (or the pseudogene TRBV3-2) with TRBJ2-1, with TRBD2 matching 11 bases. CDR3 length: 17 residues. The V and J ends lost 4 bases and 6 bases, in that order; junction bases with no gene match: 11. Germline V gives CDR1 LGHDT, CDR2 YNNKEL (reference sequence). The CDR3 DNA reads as TGTGCCAGCAGCCCTATGCCGGCTAGCGGGAGGATCAATGAGCAGTTCTTC. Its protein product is CASSPMPASGRINEQFF.

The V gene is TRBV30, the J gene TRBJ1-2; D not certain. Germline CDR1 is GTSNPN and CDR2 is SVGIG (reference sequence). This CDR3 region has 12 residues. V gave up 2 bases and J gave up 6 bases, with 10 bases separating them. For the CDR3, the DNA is TGTGCCTGGAGTAAGCGGAAGGATGGCTACACCTTC. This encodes CAWSKRKDGYTF.

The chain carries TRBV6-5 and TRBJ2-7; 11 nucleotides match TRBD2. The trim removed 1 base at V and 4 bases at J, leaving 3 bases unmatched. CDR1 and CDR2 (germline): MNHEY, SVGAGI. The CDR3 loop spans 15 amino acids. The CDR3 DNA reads TGTGCCAGCAGTTACTATTCTAGCGGGGGGTACGAGCAGTACTTC. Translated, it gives CASSYYSSGGYEQYF.

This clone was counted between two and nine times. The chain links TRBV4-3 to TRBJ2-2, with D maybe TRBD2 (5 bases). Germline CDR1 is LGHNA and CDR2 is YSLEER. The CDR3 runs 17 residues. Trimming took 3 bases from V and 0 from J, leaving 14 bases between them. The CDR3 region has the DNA TGCGCCAGCAGCCATGAGGACTGGGAGTCGAACACCGGGGAGCTGTTTTTT. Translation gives CASSHEDWESNTGELFF.

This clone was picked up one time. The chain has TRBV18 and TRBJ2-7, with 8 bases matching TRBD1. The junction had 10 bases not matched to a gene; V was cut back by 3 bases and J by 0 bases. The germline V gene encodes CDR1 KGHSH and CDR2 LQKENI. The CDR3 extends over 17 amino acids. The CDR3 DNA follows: TGTGCCAGCTCACCTCGAACTGCCGGACAGGGCTCCTACGAGCAGTACTTC. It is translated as CASSPRTAGQGSYEQYF.

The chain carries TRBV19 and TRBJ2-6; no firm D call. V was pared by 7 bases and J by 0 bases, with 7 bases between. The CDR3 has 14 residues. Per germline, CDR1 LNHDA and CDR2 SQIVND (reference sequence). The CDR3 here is CASNQYSGANVLTF. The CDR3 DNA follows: TGTGCCAGTAATCAGTACTCTGGGGCCAACGTCCTGACTTTC.

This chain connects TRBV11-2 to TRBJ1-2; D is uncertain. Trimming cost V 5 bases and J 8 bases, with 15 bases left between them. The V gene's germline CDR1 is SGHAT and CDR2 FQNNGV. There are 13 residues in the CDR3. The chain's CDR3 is CASSRGEVSGYTF. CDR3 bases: TGTGCCAGCAGCCGTGGAGAAGTATCGGGCTACACCTTC. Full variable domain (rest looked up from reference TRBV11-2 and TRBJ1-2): EAGVAQSPRYKIIEKRQSVAFWCNPISGHATLYWYQQILGQGPKLLIQFQNNGVVDDSQLPKDRFSAERLKGVDSTLKIQPAKLEDSAVYLCASSRGEVSGYTFGSGTRLTVV.

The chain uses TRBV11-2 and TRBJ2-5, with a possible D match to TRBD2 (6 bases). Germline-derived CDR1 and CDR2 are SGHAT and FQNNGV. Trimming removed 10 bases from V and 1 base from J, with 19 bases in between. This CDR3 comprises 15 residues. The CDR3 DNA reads TGTGCCACAGCTATAGGCAGGGACTTCCAAGAGACCCAGTACTTC. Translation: CATAIGRDFQETQYF.

The CDR3 coding sequence is TGTGCCACCAGCAGAGGAAGACTTATAATTTCCTACAATGAGCAGTTCTTC. Protein product: CATSRGRLIISYNEQFF. The chain carries TRBV15 and TRBJ2-1; D call uncertain. V dropped 1 base and J dropped 1 base, with 14 bases sitting between them. Per the germline V gene, CDR1 is LNHNV and CDR2 is YYDKDF (reference sequence). This CDR3 has 17 amino acids.

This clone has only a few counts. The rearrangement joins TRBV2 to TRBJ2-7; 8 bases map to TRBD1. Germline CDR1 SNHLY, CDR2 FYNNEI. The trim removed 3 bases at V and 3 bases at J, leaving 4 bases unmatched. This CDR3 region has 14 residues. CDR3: CASSDYRGNYEQYF. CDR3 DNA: TGTGCCAGCAGTGACTACAGGGGGAACTACGAGCAGTACTTC.

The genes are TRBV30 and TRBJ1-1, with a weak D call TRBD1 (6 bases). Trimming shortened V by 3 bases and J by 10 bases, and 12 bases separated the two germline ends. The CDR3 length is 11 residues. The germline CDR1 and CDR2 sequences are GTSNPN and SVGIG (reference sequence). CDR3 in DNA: TGTGCCTGGAGCGGGGGGCTCGGAGCTTTCTTT. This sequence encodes CAWSGGLGAFF.

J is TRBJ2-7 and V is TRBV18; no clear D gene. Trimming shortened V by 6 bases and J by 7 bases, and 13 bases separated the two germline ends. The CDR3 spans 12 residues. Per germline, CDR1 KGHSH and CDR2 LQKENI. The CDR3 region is CASSRGEVEQYF. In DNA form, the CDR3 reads TGTGCCAGCTCCCGAGGTGAGGTGGAGCAGTACTTC.

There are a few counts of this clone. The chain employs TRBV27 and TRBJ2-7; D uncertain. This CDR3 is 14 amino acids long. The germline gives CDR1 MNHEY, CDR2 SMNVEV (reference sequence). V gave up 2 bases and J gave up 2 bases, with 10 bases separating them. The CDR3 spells CASSLGTVPYEQYF. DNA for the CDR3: TGTGCCAGCAGTTTAGGAACAGTCCCCTACGAGCAGTACTTC.

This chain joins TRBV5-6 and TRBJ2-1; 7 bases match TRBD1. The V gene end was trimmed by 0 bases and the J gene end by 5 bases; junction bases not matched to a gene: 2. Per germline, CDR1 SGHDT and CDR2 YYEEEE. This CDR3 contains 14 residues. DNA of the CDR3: TGTGCCAGCAGCTTGGGAGGGACAGACAATGAGCAGTTCTTC. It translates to CASSLGGTDNEQFF.